This T cell receptor (beta chain) appears in the sequencing data of a study of primary melanoma T cells and metastatic recurrence (dated by TCRdb to 2020 to 2021). General notes on the study: The cohort comprised 199 primary melanomas of stage T2 to T4, with thickness greater than 1 mm. The study tested whether T-cell fraction and T-cell repertoire clonality in primary melanoma tumors predicted patient outcome. The T-cell fraction measured by TCR beta sequencing was compared against progression-free survival as the clinical outcome. The sequencing-derived T-cell fraction was compared with histopathological grading of tumor-infiltrating lymphocytes. Overall results and qualifications from the work: Regardless of nodal disease, mitotic rate or ulceration status, a T-cell fraction above 20% appeared to be protective. Reportedly, adding T-cell fraction to tumor thickness improved progression-free survival prediction more than adding any other histopathological variable did. The authors framed an effective T-cell-mediated antitumor response in primary melanoma only as a suggestion, not a demonstrated mechanism. Progression-free survival was reportedly predicted by the tumor T-cell fraction independently of age, mitotic rate, ulceration and thickness.

Libraries were built with the immunoSEQ multiplex PCR assay. High-throughput sequencing of the T-cell receptor beta chain was performed on primary melanoma tumor tissue. The authors' pipeline ran thus. The repertoire analyses covered TCRB CDR3 sharing between samples and the distribution of insertions and deletions. The predictive value of the T-cell fraction was ranked against histopathological variables by a gradient-boosted model. The source is immuneACCESS, and TCRdb retained only in-frame sequences with V and J called. Part of the clones is not carried over; for the studies checked, unresolved V genes explain less than half of this, and the remainder is unexplained. That table is the source of V, J and clone size, and D and trimming were worked out from the DNA. The sample table records over a thousand clones; about 90% of these occur just once. The ten largest make up 3.5% to 4% of the sample.

Counted from cysteine to phenylalanine, this CDR3 has 13 amino acids. Only CDR3 DNA remains: 39 bases, in frame from the first base. Here V drops 5 bases and J drops 10 bases, and the junction holds 8 bases not matched to any gene. Taken from the germline V gene (reference sequence), the CDR1 and CDR2 loops are LNHDA and SQIVND. Each patient's primary melanoma had been surgically resected and was viewed as potentially curable, though still at risk of metastatic recurrence. This clone was seen a handful of times. Its antigen is unknown. Per-nucleotide qualities are absent, and no much larger clonotype sits a single base away.

The source material was melanoma tumor tissue. The clonotype comes from a human donor with melanoma. The rearranged chain carries TRBV19 and TRBJ2-3, with 8 bases in between that match TRBD2. The nucleotide sequence is TGTGCCAGTAGTCGGGAGGGGGTCGATCCGCAGTATTTT. Its amino acids are CASSREGVDPQYF.